This TCR beta chain was identified in a study of T cells in Graves' hyperthyroidism and ophthalmopathy. This clonotype was recorded many times. Using RNA transcripts as the source, TCR beta CDR3 regions were amplified. A set of HTBI primers served as the primers for a first-round RT-PCR of the TCR CDR3. TCRdb re-derived calls from the multiplex PCR reads in MiXCR, one entry per CDR3 protein. The sample carries nearly 600,000 distinct CDR3 sequences, approximately 14% recorded once. This CDR3 spans 17 amino acids. The V gene's germline CDR1 is MNHEY and CDR2 SMNVEV (reference sequence). The V segment lost 0 bases and the J segment 0 bases; nucleotides outside the gene matches: 2.

Sequenced input: blood. The TCR was taken from a woman younger than 35 with Graves' ophthalmopathy. J is TRBJ2-1 and V is TRBV27; TRBD2 agrees at 10 bases. The CDR3 protein is CASSLSGLASSYNEQFF. In DNA, the CDR3 is TGTGCCAGCAGTTTATCGGGACTAGCGAGCTCCTACAATGAGCAGTTCTTC.